Described below is a single T cell receptor (beta chain) sequence and its context. This sample was taken from a study of blood T cell repertoires in COVID-19. In the study overall: Italy, Spain and the United States were the sources of the convalescent and acute COVID-19 samples.

This CDR3 comprises 14 residues. Germline assignment: CDR1 SGHAT and CDR2 FQNNGV. The V gene end was trimmed by 5 bases and the J gene end by 1 base; junction bases not matched to a gene: 4. Assay used: immunoSEQ multiplex PCR; TCRdb lists only in-frame clones, some missing. The data contain about 56,000 clones, around 84% of them seen just once; the ten biggest clones take up roughly 13%. The chain links TRBV11-2 to TRBJ1-1, with 7 bases matching TRBD1. Sequencing was performed on peripheral blood. The TCR sequence derives from a woman older than 75 with acute or convalescent COVID-19. The CDR3 DNA reads as TGTGCCAGCAGCCTACAGGGGTCGAACACTGAAGCTTTCTTT. Protein: CASSLQGSNTEAFF.